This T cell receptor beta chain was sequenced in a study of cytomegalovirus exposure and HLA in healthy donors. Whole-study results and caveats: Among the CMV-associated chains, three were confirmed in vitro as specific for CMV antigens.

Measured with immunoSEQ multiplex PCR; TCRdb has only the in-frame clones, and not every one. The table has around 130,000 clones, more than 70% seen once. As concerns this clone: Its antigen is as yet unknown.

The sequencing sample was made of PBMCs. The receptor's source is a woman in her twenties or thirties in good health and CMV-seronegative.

For the CDR3, the DNA is TGTGCCAGCAGCGTGGGCCTAAGAGGGACTAATGAAAAACTGTTTTTT. It yields the protein CASSVGLRGTNEKLFF. The chain uses TRBV9 and TRBJ1-4; D unresolved. Trimming cost V 2 bases and J 2 bases, with 13 bases left between them. Germline assignment: CDR1 SGDLS and CDR2 YYNGEE. CDR3 length: 16 amino acids. Full variable domain (missing parts from reference TRBV9 and TRBJ1-4): DSGVTQTPKHLITATGQRVTLRCSPRSGDLSVYWYQQSLDQGLQFLIQYYNGEERAKGNILERFSAQQFPDLHSELNLSSLELGDSALYFCASSVGLRGTNEKLFFGSGTQLSVL.